A single sample is the source of the 15 T cell receptor beta chains below, sequenced in a study of cytomegalovirus exposure and HLA in healthy donors. Amplification used 60 Vbeta primers and 13 Jbeta primers. Sequencing used immunoSEQ multiplex PCR; TCRdb keeps in-frame clones, though not all of them. The sample includes around 110,000 clones, about 68% seen only once; the top ten take roughly 9.7%. Sequenced: PBMCs. The receptors derive from a woman aged 40 to 55 in good health and CMV-seropositive.

This rearrangement joins TRBV9 to TRBJ2-1, with 8 bases matching TRBD2. This CDR3 region has 15 residues. V gave up 1 base and J gave up 5 bases; unmatched junction bases: 5. In germline, CDR1 is SGDLS, CDR2 YYNGEE. The CDR3 reads CASSVSLAANNEQFF. In nucleotides, the CDR3 is TGTGCCAGCAGCGTATCACTAGCGGCGAACAATGAGCAGTTCTTC.

In the case of this clone: Sequence at one end of the junction differs from germline and may be a read error. The DNA for the CDR3 is TGTTCCAGCAGCCGAATTAAGCTGGGAGTTGGCTACACCTTC. Its translation: CSSSRIKLGVGYTF. This chain connects TRBV7-9 to TRBJ1-2; D uncertain. Germline lookup yields CDR1 SEHNR and CDR2 FQNEAQ (reference sequence). The CDR3 has 14 amino acids.

The V gene is TRBV2, the J gene TRBJ1-1; perhaps TRBD1 as D (6 bases). Looked up from germline, CDR1 is SNHLY and CDR2 is FYNNEI. V was pared by 6 bases and J by 5 bases, with 19 bases between. The CDR3 is made up of 15 amino acids. CDR3 in amino acids: CASSHSWGGGTEAFF. As DNA, the CDR3 is TGTGCCAGCAGCCACAGCTGGGGGGGCGGAACTGAAGCTTTCTTT.

The chain carries TRBV19 and TRBJ2-7; the match to TRBD1 covers 9 bases. Germline trimming cut 6 bases from V and 6 bases from J; bases unmatched to any gene: 6. CDR1 is LNHDA, CDR2 SQIVND, per germline (reference sequence). The CDR3 is 13 residues long. The CDR3 region is CASSQQGASEQYF. The CDR3 DNA reads TGTGCCAGTAGCCAACAGGGGGCAAGCGAGCAGTACTTC.

This clone was picked up a small number of times. The chain carries TRBV29-1 and TRBJ2-7; possibly TRBD2 for D (6 bases). Germline CDR1 and CDR2: SQVTM and ANQGSEA. The CDR3 sequence is 14 residues long. Trimming took 1 base from V and 6 from J, leaving 16 bases between them. CDR3 sequence (DNA): TGCAGCGTTGAAGGGACGCCGGAGGGAAGCGAGCAGTACTTC. This sequence encodes CSVEGTPEGSEQYF.

This chain uses TRBV29-1 with TRBJ1-2, with 11 positions matching TRBD1. V dropped 5 bases and J dropped 4; count of bases not matched to a gene: 6. The CDR3 loop spans 14 amino acids. The germline V gene encodes CDR1 SQVTM and CDR2 ANQGSEA. In nucleotides, the CDR3 is TGCAGCGTTCGGACAGGGGGCTCTGTCTATGGCTACACCTTC. It specifies CSVRTGGSVYGYTF. Full variable domain (outside the CDR3, taken from reference TRBV29-1 and TRBJ1-2): SAVISQKPSRDICQRGTSLTIQCQVDSQVTMMFWYRQQPGQSLTLIATANQGSEATYESGFVIDKFPISRPNLTFSTLTVSNMSPEDSSIYLCSVRTGGSVYGYTFGSGTRLTVV.

In nucleotides, the CDR3 is TGCGCCAGCAGCCAAGATTTCCGGACAGCACTTGAAGCTTTCTTT. Encoded protein: CASSQDFRTALEAFF. The V and J genes are TRBV4-3 and TRBJ1-1; TRBD1 might be the D (6 bases). Trimming shortened V by 0 bases and J by 7 bases, and 15 bases separated the two germline ends. CDR1 is LGHNA and CDR2 is YSLEER in the germline V gene. The CDR3 contains 15 residues.

The V and J genes are TRBV5-4 and TRBJ1-4, with 12 bases fitting TRBD1. Trimming cost V 2 bases and J 7 bases; bases outside gene matches: 6. There are 16 residues in the CDR3. Germline assignment: CDR1 SGHNT and CDR2 YYREEE (reference sequence). CDR3 in amino acids: CASSLTGGQGAEKLFF. CDR3 nucleotides: TGTGCCAGCAGCTTAACCGGGGGACAGGGGGCTGAAAAACTGTTTTTT.

About this clone: One junction end disagrees with the germline gene, perhaps due to a read error. The chain joins TRBV15 to TRBJ1-5, with TRBD1 matching 9 bases. The CDR3 loop spans 15 amino acids. Germline V gene data show CDR1 as LNHNV and CDR2 as YYDKDF (reference sequence). The chain's CDR3 is CATSGDRGDIQPQHF. The CDR3 DNA reads as TGTGCCACCAGCGGAGACAGGGGGGATATTCAGCCCCAGCATTTT.

V and J are TRBV5-1 and TRBJ2-2, with TRBD2 identical over 11 bases. The V and J ends lost 2 bases and 4 bases, in that order; junction bases with no gene match: 4. Per the germline V gene, CDR1 is SGHRS and CDR2 is YFSETQ. CDR3 length: 16 residues. The chain's CDR3 is CASSFRLAGPTGELFF. DNA of the CDR3: TGCGCCAGCAGCTTTAGACTAGCGGGGCCCACCGGGGAGCTGTTTTTT. The variable domain in full, with the rest retrieved from reference TRBV5-1 and TRBJ2-2, is KAGVTQTPRYLIKTRGQQVTLSCSPISGHRSVSWYQQTPGQGLQFLFEYFSETQRNKGNFPGRFSGRQFSNSRSEMNVSTLELGDSALYLCASSFRLAGPTGELFFGEGSRLTVL.

The rearrangement links TRBV4-3 to TRBJ1-4, with D uncertain. Germline CDR1 and CDR2: LGHNA and YSLEER. This CDR3 has 18 amino acids. Trimming removed 0 bases from V and 0 bases from J, with 14 bases in between. The CDR3 DNA reads TGCGCCAGCAGCCAAGATCACGCCCCTACGGCAACTAATGAAAAACTGTTTTTT. Encoded protein: CASSQDHAPTATNEKLFF.

The genes are TRBV4-1 and TRBJ1-3; 8 bases map to TRBD1. CDR3 length: 12 amino acids. The trim removed 4 bases at V and 12 bases at J, leaving 5 bases unmatched. The V gene's germline CDR1 is MGHRA and CDR2 YSYEKL. The CDR3 is CASSPGQGIIYF. The CDR3 nucleotides read TGCGCCAGCAGCCCAGGACAGGGTATCATATATTTT.

The rearrangement links TRBV12-5 to TRBJ2-1, with TRBD1 as a possible D gene (6 bases). Per the germline V gene, CDR1 is LGHNT and CDR2 is FRNRAP. The V end lost 0 bases, the J end lost 0 bases, and 12 bases lay between the germline ends. The CDR3 contains 17 residues. The CDR3 nucleotides read TGTGCTAGTGGTTTGGTATTTCAGGGGAGCTCCTACAATGAGCAGTTCTTC. It encodes CASGLVFQGSSYNEQFF.

The chain has TRBV11-2 and TRBJ1-1; D unclear. This CDR3 is built from 13 residues. Germline loops: CDR1 SGHAT, CDR2 FQNNGV. Trimming shortened V by 1 base and J by 1 base, and 4 bases separated the two germline ends. The CDR3 protein is CASSLGQNTEAFF. In nucleotides, the CDR3 is TGTGCCAGCAGCTTAGGACAGAACACTGAAGCTTTCTTT.

This clone was picked up a small number of times. This chain connects TRBV6-6 to TRBJ1-2, with D maybe TRBD1 (6 bases). Trimming stripped 5 bases from V and 7 bases from J, with 11 bases between. The CDR3 sequence is 12 residues long. The germline CDR1 and CDR2 sequences are MNHNY and SVGAGI (reference sequence). The CDR3 region has the DNA TGTGCCAGCAGTCTACAGGGTCGTGGCTACACCTTC. Translated, it gives CASSLQGRGYTF.